The 2 T cell receptor beta chains listed next were all sequenced from one sample in a study of T cell responses to AZD1222 COVID-19 vaccine. Clones were sequenced by immunoSEQ multiplex PCR, and TCRdb holds only the in-frame ones, with some missing. The sample shows about 130,000 clones, 85% of them seen only once. The source was peripheral blood, collected 28 days after the second dose of the MenACWY control vaccine. These receptors were taken from an adult who received the MenACWY meningococcal vaccine as a control.

The chain uses TRBV5-1 and TRBJ1-1; D is perhaps TRBD1 (5 bases). This CDR3 has 14 residues. Germline V gene sequence: CDR1 SGHRS, CDR2 YFSETQ. The V end lost 1 base, the J end lost 0 bases, and 7 bases lay between the germline ends. CDR3 sequence (DNA): TGCGCCAGCAGCTTGCGGGGGGTGAACACTGAAGCTTTCTTT. Its translation is CASSLRGVNTEAFF.

The CDR3 spells CASSPSGRSTDTQYF. CDR3 in DNA: TGTGCCAGCAGCCCGAGCGGGAGGAGCACAGATACGCAGTATTTT. The chain recombines TRBV3-1 (or the pseudogene TRBV3-2) with TRBJ2-3; 9 bases agree with TRBD2. There are 15 residues in the CDR3. CDR1 LGHDT and CDR2 YNNKEL come from the germline V gene (reference sequence). V lost 4 bases to trimming and J lost 0 bases; unmatched junction nucleotides: 2.